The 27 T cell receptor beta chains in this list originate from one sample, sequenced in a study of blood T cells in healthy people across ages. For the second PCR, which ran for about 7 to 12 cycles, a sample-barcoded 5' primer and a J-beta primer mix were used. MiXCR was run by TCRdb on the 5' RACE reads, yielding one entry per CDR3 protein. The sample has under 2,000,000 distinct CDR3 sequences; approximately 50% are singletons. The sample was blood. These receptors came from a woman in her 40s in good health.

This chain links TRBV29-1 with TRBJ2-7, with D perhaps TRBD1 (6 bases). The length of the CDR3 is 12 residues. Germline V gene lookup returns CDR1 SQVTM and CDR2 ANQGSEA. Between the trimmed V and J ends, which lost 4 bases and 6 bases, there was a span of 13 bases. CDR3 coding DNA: TGCAGCGTTGGACAGGTTGAGGGCGAGCAGTACTTC. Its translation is CSVGQVEGEQYF.

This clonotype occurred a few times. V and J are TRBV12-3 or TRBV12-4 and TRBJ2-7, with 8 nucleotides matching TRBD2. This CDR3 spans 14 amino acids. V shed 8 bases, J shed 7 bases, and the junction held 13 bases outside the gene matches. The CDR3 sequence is CASAPGLGVEEQYF. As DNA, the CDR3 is TGTGCCAGCGCACCGGGACTAGGGGTGGAGGAGCAGTACTTC.

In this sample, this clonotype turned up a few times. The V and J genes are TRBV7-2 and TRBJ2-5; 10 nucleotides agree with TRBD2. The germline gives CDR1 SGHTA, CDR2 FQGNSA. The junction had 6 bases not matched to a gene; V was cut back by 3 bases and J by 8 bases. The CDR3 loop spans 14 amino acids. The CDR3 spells CASSLGASGGTQYF. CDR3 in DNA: TGTGCCAGCAGCTTGGGGGCTAGCGGGGGTACCCAGTACTTC.

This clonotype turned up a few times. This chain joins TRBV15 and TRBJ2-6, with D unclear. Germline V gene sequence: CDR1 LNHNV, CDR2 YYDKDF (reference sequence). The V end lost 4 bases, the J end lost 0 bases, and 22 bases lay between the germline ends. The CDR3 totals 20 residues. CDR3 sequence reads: CATSNVISLDGSSGANVLTF. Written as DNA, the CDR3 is TGTGCCACCAGCAACGTGATAAGCTTGGACGGCAGCTCTGGGGCCAACGTCCTGACTTTC.

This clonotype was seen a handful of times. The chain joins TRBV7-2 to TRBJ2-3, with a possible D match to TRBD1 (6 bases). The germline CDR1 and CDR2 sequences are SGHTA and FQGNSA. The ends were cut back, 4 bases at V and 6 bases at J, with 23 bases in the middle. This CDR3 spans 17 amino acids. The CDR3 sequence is CASSSQGSGWGTDTQYF. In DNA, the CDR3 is TGTGCCAGCAGCTCCCAGGGGTCCGGTTGGGGGACGGATACGCAGTATTTT.

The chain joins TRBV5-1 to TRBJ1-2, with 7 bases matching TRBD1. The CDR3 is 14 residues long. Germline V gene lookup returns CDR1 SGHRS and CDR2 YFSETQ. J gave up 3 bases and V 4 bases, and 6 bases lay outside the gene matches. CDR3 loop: CASSGQTGDYGYTF. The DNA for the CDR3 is TGCGCCAGCAGCGGGCAAACAGGGGACTATGGCTACACCTTC.

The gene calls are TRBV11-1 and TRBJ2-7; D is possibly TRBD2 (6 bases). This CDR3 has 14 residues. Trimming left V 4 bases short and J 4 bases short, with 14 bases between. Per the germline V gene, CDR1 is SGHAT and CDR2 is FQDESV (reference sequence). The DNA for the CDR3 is TGTGCCAGCAGCTCGCGGCGGGGAGTGTACGAGCAGTACTTC. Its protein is CASSSRRGVYEQYF.

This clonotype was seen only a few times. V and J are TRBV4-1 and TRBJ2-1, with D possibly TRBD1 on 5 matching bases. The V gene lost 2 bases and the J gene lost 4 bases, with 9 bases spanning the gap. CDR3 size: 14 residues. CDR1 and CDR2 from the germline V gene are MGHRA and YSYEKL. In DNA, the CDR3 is TGCGCCAGCAGCCAATCGACAGTTTACAATGAGCAGTTCTTC. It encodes CASSQSTVYNEQFF.

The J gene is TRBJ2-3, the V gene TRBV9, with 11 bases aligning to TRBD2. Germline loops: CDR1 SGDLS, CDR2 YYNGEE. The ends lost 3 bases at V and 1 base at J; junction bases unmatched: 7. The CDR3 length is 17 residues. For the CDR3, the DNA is TGTGCCAGCAGCGATAGCGGGGGGGGTTGGGGCACAGATACGCAGTATTTT. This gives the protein CASSDSGGGWGTDTQYF.

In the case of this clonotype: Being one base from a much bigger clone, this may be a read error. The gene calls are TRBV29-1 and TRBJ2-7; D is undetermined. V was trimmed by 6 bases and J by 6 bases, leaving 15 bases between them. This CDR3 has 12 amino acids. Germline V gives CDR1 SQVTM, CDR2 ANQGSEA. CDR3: CSVALRAGEQYF. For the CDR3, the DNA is TGCAGCGTCGCCCTTAGGGCCGGCGAGCAGTACTTC.

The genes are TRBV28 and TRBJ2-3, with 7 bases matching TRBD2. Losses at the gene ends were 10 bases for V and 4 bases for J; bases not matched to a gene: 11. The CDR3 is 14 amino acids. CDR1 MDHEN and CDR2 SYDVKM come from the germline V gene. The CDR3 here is CATWEPGLPDTQYF. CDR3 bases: TGTGCCACTTGGGAGCCGGGACTACCAGATACGCAGTATTTT.

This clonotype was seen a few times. The CDR3 region is CASSLGLAGSPDTQYF. The CDR3, as DNA: TGCGCCAGCAGCTTGGGACTAGCGGGTTCGCCAGATACGCAGTATTTT. This chain connects TRBV5-1 to TRBJ2-3; TRBD2 matches at 10 bases. V lost 0 bases to trimming and J lost 4 bases; unmatched junction nucleotides: 5. The CDR3 contains 16 residues. Germline V gene data show CDR1 as SGHRS and CDR2 as YFSETQ.

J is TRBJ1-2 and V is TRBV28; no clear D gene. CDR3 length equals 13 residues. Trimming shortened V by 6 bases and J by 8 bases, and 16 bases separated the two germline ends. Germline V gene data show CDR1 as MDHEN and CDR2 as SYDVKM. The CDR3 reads CASSGPYLRGYTF. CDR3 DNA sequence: TGTGCCAGCAGCGGACCCTACCTCCGGGGCTACACCTTC.

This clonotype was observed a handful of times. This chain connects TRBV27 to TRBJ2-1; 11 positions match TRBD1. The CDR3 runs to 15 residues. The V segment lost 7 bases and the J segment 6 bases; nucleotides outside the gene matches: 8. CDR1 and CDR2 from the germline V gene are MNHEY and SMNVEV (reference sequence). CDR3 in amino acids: CASKSRDRGFNEQFF. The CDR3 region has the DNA TGTGCCAGCAAGAGCCGGGACAGGGGGTTCAATGAGCAGTTCTTC.

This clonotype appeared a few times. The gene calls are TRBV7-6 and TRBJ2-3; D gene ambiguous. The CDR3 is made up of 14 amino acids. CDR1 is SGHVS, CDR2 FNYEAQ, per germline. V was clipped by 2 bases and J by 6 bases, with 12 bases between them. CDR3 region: CASSLSIVSDTQYF. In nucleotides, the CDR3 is TGTGCCAGCAGCTTAAGTATAGTCTCTGATACGCAGTATTTT. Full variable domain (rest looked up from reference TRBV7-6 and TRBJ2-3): GAGVSQSPRYKVTKRGQDVALRCDPISGHVSLYWYRQALGQGPEFLTYFNYEAQQDKSGLPNDRFSAERPEGSISTLTIQRTEQRDSAMYRCASSLSIVSDTQYFGPGTRLTVL.

The CDR3 DNA reads as TGCAGTGCTAATTTTTACAATGAGCAGTTCTTC. Protein sequence: CSANFYNEQFF. The genes are TRBV20-1 and TRBJ2-1, with unresolved D. This CDR3 comprises 11 residues. The V gene lost 4 bases and the J gene lost 4 bases, with 5 bases spanning the gap. The germline V gene has CDR1 DFQATT and CDR2 SNEGSKA (reference sequence).

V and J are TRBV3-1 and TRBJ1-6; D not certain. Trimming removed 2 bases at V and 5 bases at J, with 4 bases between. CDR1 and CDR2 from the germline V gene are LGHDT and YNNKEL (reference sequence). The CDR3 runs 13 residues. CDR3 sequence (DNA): TGTGCCAGCAGCCAACTTGATAATTCACCCCTCCACTTT. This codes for CASSQLDNSPLHF.

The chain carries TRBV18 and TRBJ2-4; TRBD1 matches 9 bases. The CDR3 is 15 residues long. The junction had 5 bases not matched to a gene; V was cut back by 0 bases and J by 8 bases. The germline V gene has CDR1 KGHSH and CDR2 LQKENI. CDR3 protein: CASSPPGQGWDIQYF. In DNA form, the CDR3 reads TGTGCCAGCTCACCACCGGGACAGGGATGGGACATTCAGTACTTC.

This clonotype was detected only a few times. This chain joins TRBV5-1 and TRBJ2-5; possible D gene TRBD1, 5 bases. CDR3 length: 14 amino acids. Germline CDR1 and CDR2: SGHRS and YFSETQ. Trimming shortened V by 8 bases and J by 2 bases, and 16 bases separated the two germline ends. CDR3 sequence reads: CASPRGLKQETQYF. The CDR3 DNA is TGCGCCAGTCCTAGGGGCCTCAAACAAGAGACCCAGTACTTC. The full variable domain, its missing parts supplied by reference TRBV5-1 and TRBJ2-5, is KAGVTQTPRYLIKTRGQQVTLSCSPISGHRSVSWYQQTPGQGLQFLFEYFSETQRNKGNFPGRFSGRQFSNSRSEMNVSTLELGDSALYLCASPRGLKQETQYFGPGTRLLVL.

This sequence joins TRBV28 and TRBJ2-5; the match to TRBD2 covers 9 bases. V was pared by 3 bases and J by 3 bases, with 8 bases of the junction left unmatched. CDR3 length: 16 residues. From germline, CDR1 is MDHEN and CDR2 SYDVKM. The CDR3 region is CASSFGGGASKETQYF. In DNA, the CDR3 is TGTGCCAGCAGTTTTGGCGGGGGGGCGTCAAAAGAGACCCAGTACTTC.

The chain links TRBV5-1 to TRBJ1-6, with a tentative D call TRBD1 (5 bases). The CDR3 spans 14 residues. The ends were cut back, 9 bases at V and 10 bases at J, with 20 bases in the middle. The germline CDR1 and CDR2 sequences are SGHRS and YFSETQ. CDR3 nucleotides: TGCGCCAACAGGTTGGGGCCGCTGGACTCACCCCTCCACTTT. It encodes CANRLGPLDSPLHF.

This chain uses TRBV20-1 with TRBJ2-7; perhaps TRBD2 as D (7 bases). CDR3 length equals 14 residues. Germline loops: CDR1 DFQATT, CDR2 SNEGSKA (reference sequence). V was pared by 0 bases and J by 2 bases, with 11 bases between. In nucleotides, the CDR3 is TGCAGTGCTAGAGAGGGAGGGGGACCCTACGAGCAGTACTTC. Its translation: CSAREGGGPYEQYF.

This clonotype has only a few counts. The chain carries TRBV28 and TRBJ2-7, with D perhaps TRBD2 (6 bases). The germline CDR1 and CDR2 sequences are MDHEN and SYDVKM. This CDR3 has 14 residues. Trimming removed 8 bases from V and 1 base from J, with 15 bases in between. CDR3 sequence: CASGDRDLSYEQYF. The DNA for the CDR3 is TGTGCCAGCGGAGACCGGGACTTATCCTACGAGCAGTACTTC.

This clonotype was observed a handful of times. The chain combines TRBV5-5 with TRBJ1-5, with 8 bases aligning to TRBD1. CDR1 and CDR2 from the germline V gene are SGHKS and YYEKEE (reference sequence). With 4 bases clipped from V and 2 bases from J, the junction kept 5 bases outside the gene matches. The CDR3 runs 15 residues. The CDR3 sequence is CASSRTGFGNQPQHF. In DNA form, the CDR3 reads TGTGCCAGCAGCCGGACAGGGTTCGGCAATCAGCCCCAGCATTTT.

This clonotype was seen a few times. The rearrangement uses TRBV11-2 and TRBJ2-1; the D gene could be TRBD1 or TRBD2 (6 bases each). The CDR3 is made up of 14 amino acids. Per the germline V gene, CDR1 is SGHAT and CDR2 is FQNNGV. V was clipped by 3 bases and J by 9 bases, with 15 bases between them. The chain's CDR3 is CASSLRDTLFEQFF. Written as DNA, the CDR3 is TGTGCCAGCAGCTTGCGGGACACACTTTTTGAGCAGTTCTTC.

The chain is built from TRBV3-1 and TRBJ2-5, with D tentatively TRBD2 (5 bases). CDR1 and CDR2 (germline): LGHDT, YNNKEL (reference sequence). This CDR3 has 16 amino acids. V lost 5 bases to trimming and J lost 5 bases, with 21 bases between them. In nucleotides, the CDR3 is TGTGCCAGCAGCTTTGCGGGCGCACATCGGCGGGAGACCCAGTACTTC. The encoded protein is CASSFAGAHRRETQYF.

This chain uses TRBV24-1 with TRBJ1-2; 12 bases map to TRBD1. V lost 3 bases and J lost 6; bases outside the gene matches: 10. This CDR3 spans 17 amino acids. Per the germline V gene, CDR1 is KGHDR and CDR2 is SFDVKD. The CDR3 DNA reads TGTGCCACCAGTGATCGTCGGGGGACAGGGGGCTCCCATGGCTACACCTTC. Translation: CATSDRRGTGGSHGYTF.